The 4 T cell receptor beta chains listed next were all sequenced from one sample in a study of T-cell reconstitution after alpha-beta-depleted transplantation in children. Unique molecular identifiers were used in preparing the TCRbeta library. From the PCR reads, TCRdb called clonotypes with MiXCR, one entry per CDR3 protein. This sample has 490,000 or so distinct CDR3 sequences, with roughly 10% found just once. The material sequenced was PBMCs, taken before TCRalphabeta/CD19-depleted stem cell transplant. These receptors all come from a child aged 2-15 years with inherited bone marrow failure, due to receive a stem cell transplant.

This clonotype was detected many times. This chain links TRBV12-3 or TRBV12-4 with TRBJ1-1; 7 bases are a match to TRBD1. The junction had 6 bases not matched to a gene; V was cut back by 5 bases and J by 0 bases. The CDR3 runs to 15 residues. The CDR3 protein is CASSLRQGLNTEAFF. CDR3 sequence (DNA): TGTGCCAGCAGTCTGAGACAGGGACTGAACACTGAAGCTTTCTTT.

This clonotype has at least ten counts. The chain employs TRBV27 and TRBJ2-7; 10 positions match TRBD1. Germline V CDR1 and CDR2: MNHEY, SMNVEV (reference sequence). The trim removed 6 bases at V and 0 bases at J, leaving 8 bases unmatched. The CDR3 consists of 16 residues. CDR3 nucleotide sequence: TGTGCCAGCAGCGGACAGGGGGGACACCTCTCCTACGAGCAGTACTTC. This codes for CASSGQGGHLSYEQYF.

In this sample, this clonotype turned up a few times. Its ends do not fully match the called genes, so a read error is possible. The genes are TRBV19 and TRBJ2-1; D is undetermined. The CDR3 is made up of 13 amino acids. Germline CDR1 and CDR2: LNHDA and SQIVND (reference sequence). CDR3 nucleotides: TGTGCCAGTAGTATTCTGAACTACAATGAGCATTTCTTC. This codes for CASSILNYNEHFF.

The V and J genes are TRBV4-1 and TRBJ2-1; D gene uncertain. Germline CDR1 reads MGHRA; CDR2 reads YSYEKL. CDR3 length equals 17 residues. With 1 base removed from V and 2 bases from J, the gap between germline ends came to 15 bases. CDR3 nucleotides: TGCGCCAGCAGCCAAGGTTACTCGGACCGGCCCTACAATGAGCAGTTCTTC. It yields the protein CASSQGYSDRPYNEQFF.